Presented here are 22 T cell receptor beta chains from one specimen sequenced in a study of OX40 agonist ivuxolimab in advanced cancers. TCRdb keeps only in-frame clones here, not all; method: immunoSEQ multiplex PCR. The sample has approximately 28,000 clones; roughly 84% are singletons. This sample comprised CD4+ or CD8+ T cells sorted from blood, obtained in a trial of the OX40 agonist ivuxolimab. The receptors were sampled from an adult with an advanced solid tumor such as melanoma, head and neck, liver or kidney cancer.

This chain connects TRBV4-1 to TRBJ2-7, with 7 nucleotides matching TRBD2. Unmatched junction bases numbered 14, after V lost 9 bases and J lost 3 bases. There are 15 residues in the CDR3. CDR1 MGHRA and CDR2 YSYEKL come from the germline V gene. The CDR3 DNA reads as TGCGCCAGTGGGTATTCGGTGGGGGGGATCTACGAGCAGTACTTC. Translation gives CASGYSVGGIYEQYF.

The rearrangement uses TRBV5-6 and TRBJ2-1; 9 bases are shared with TRBD1. Losses at the gene ends were 4 bases for V and 6 bases for J; bases not matched to a gene: 5. The length of the CDR3 is 14 residues. Germline CDR1 SGHDT, CDR2 YYEEEE. CDR3 sequence (DNA): TGTGCCAGCAGCACGCCGGGACAGGGCAATGAGCAGTTCTTC. This encodes CASSTPGQGNEQFF. Full variable domain (missing parts from reference TRBV5-6 and TRBJ2-1): DAGVTQSPTHLIKTRGQQVTLRCSPKSGHDTVSWYQQALGQGPQFIFQYYEEEERQRGNFPDRFSGHQFPNYSSELNVNALLLGDSALYLCASSTPGQGNEQFFGPGTRLTVL.

About this clone itself: This specimen includes other DNA sequences encoding the same CDR3. The rearrangement joins TRBV7-9 to TRBJ2-7; D not certain. This CDR3 is built from 12 residues. V lost 5 bases and J 4 bases, leaving 9 bases between the germline ends. The V gene's germline CDR1 is SEHNR and CDR2 FQNEAQ (reference sequence). CDR3 DNA sequence: TGTGCCAGCAGCCCCGCCTCGTACGAGCAGTACTTC. It encodes CASSPASYEQYF.

This clone is termed medium-sized. The chain combines TRBV5-4 with TRBJ1-2; D unresolved. CDR3 length: 13 residues. Germline CDR1 is SGHNT and CDR2 is YYREEE (reference sequence). V lost 1 base and J lost 8, with 12 bases in between. CDR3 protein: CASSLPLGSGYTF. In DNA form, the CDR3 reads TGTGCCAGCAGCTTGCCCCTCGGATCCGGCTACACCTTC.

The chain carries TRBV5-4 and TRBJ1-2; 9 positions agree with TRBD1. With 3 bases clipped from V and 4 bases from J, the junction kept 7 bases outside the gene matches. Germline V lookup: CDR1 SGHNT, CDR2 YYREEE (reference sequence). This CDR3 has 15 amino acids. Written as DNA, the CDR3 is TGTGCCAGCAGCTCTCCGGGACAGGGAAGCTATGGCTACACCTTC. Translating it yields CASSSPGQGSYGYTF. Full variable domain (missing parts from reference TRBV5-4 and TRBJ1-2): ETGVTQSPTHLIKTRGQQVTLRCSSQSGHNTVSWYQQALGQGPQFIFQYYREEENGRGNFPPRFSGLQFPNYSSELNVNALELDDSALYLCASSSPGQGSYGYTFGSGTRLTVV.

V and J are TRBV29-1 and TRBJ2-7; 7 bases agree with TRBD1. The junction had 3 bases not matched to a gene; V was cut back by 4 bases and J by 0 bases. Germline lookup yields CDR1 SQVTM and CDR2 ANQGSEA. The CDR3 covers 13 residues. The CDR3 nucleotides are TGCAGCGTTGCGGACAGGAGCTCCTACGAGCAGTACTTC. This gives the protein CSVADRSSYEQYF.

The genes are TRBV29-1 and TRBJ1-2, with D perhaps TRBD1 (5 bases). CDR1 SQVTM and CDR2 ANQGSEA come from the germline V gene. Trimming removed 3 bases at V and 2 bases at J, with 13 bases between. The CDR3 extends over 14 amino acids. The CDR3 here is CSVDHPDRNYGYTF. For the CDR3, the DNA is TGCAGCGTTGACCACCCCGACAGAAACTATGGCTACACCTTC.

The chain employs TRBV9 and TRBJ2-1; 7 nucleotides agree with TRBD2. Trimming cost V 2 bases and J 0 bases; bases outside gene matches: 2. This CDR3 is built from 15 residues. The germline V gene has CDR1 SGDLS and CDR2 YYNGEE. Here the CDR3 reads CASSVRGDSYNEQFF. DNA for the CDR3: TGTGCCAGCAGCGTTCGGGGGGACTCCTACAATGAGCAGTTCTTC.

The chain uses TRBV10-2 and TRBJ2-6; no clear D. Germline-derived CDR1 and CDR2 are WSHSY and SAAADI. The CDR3 length is 19 residues. V dropped 7 bases and J dropped 1 base, with 23 bases sitting between them. As DNA, the CDR3 is TGCGCCAGCAAAAGGTCATTTGAGGTTCCTTCTTCTGGGGCCAACGTCCTGACTTTC. Translating it yields CASKRSFEVPSSGANVLTF.

This chain uses TRBV19 with TRBJ2-1; D gene unclear. The CDR3 sequence is 13 residues long. V lost 1 base and J 5 bases, leaving 6 bases between the germline ends. From germline, CDR1 is LNHDA and CDR2 SQIVND (reference sequence). The CDR3 is CASSIGPNNEQFF. CDR3 coding DNA: TGTGCCAGTAGTATAGGTCCAAACAATGAGCAGTTCTTC.

The rearrangement uses TRBV7-9 and TRBJ1-4, with TRBD1 matching over 7 bases. The V gene's germline CDR1 is SEHNR and CDR2 FQNEAQ (reference sequence). The V gene end was trimmed by 4 bases and the J gene end by 8 bases; junction bases not matched to a gene: 7. The CDR3 extends over 14 amino acids. CDR3 sequence (DNA): TGTGCCAGCAGCTCGACAGGGTTTAGCGAAAAACTGTTTTTT. It translates to CASSSTGFSEKLFF.

The V call is TRBV4-2, the J call TRBJ2-7; D not resolved. Germline CDR1 reads LGHNA; CDR2 reads YNFKEQ. CDR3 length: 16 residues. The ends were cut back, 0 bases at V and 0 bases at J, with 12 bases in the middle. The CDR3 reads CASSQDPAASSYEQYF. The CDR3 region has the DNA TGTGCCAGCAGCCAAGATCCGGCGGCTAGCTCCTACGAGCAGTACTTC.

The J gene is TRBJ2-1, the V gene TRBV9; the match to TRBD1 covers 8 bases. The CDR3 loop spans 16 amino acids. Germline CDR1 reads SGDLS; CDR2 reads YYNGEE. The J segment lost 2 bases and the V segment lost 0 bases, leaving 4 bases of the junction unmatched. The CDR3: CASSVGSGGPYNEQFF. CDR3 nucleotide sequence: TGTGCCAGCAGCGTAGGTTCAGGGGGCCCCTACAATGAGCAGTTCTTC. Variable domain in full (rest from reference TRBV9 and TRBJ2-1): DSGVTQTPKHLITATGQRVTLRCSPRSGDLSVYWYQQSLDQGLQFLIQYYNGEERAKGNILERFSAQQFPDLHSELNLSSLELGDSALYFCASSVGSGGPYNEQFFGPGTRLTVL.

The chain uses TRBV29-1 and TRBJ2-5, with 7 bases that match TRBD1. CDR1 SQVTM and CDR2 ANQGSEA come from the germline V gene. This CDR3 region has 13 residues. V lost 7 bases and J lost 5; bases outside the gene matches: 10. The CDR3 is CSARGGRRETQYF. CDR3 coding DNA: TGCAGCGCCCGAGGGGGCCGGCGGGAGACCCAGTACTTC.

V and J are TRBV5-1 and TRBJ2-1; 11 bases line up with TRBD2. The V and J ends lost 0 bases and 6 bases, in that order; junction bases with no gene match: 2. Germline CDR1 and CDR2: SGHRS and YFSETQ. This CDR3 spans 15 amino acids. CDR3 loop: CASSLGLAGPNEQFF. CDR3 nucleotide sequence: TGCGCCAGCAGCTTGGGACTAGCGGGGCCCAATGAGCAGTTCTTC.

The rearrangement uses TRBV6-6 and TRBJ1-1; D perhaps matches TRBD1 (5 bases). From germline, CDR1 is MNHNY and CDR2 SVGAGI (reference sequence). CDR3 length: 14 amino acids. Trimming cost V 0 bases and J 1 base, with 6 bases left between them. Here the CDR3 DNA reads TGTGCCAGCAGTTACTCGGGGGGGAACACTGAAGCTTTCTTT. This sequence encodes CASSYSGGNTEAFF.

The rearrangement joins TRBV5-8 to TRBJ2-7; 9 bases agree with TRBD2. This CDR3 has 15 amino acids. Germline trimming cut 4 bases from V and 5 bases from J; bases unmatched to any gene: 10. Per germline, CDR1 SGHTS and CDR2 YDEGEE. The CDR3 spells CASSPGTSIFDEQYF. CDR3 bases: TGTGCCAGCAGCCCCGGGACTAGCATCTTCGACGAGCAGTACTTC.

The gene calls are TRBV5-1 and TRBJ2-1; D unclear. The V gene lost 2 bases and the J gene lost 6 bases, with 15 bases spanning the gap. Per germline, CDR1 SGHRS and CDR2 YFSETQ. The CDR3 has 15 residues. The CDR3 nucleotides are TGCGCCAGCAGCTTTTCCACCGGGCCACCCAATGAGCAGTTCTTC. This encodes CASSFSTGPPNEQFF.

This clone occurred once. V usage is TRBV10-3 and J usage is TRBJ2-1; 8 bases match TRBD2. The CDR3 contains 15 residues. Germline CDR1 ENHRY, CDR2 SYGVKD. Unmatched junction bases numbered 5, after V lost 2 bases and J lost 5 bases. In DNA form, the CDR3 reads TGTGCCATCAGTGAGGAGCGGGAGTATAACAATGAGCAGTTCTTC. The encoded protein is CAISEEREYNNEQFF.

There are a few counts of this clone. This chain connects TRBV10-3 to TRBJ2-3, with 10 positions matching TRBD1. This CDR3 contains 15 residues. Losses at the gene ends were 4 bases for V and 3 bases for J; bases not matched to a gene: 4. CDR1 ENHRY and CDR2 SYGVKD come from the germline V gene. CDR3 protein: CAISGGTGVTDTQYF. The CDR3 DNA reads TGTGCCATCAGTGGCGGGACAGGGGTAACAGATACGCAGTATTTT.

The chain joins TRBV28 to TRBJ2-4; D ambiguous. The CDR3 covers 15 residues. Looked up from germline, CDR1 is MDHEN and CDR2 is SYDVKM. The V gene lost 2 bases and the J gene lost 2 bases, with 10 bases spanning the gap. The CDR3 protein is CASSLPDEPKNIQYF. CDR3 DNA: TGTGCCAGCAGTTTACCCGACGAACCCAAAAACATTCAGTACTTC.

This CDR3 reads CASSLGTEGNQPQHF. The CDR3 coding sequence is TGTGCCAGCAGCTTGGGGACAGAGGGCAATCAGCCCCAGCATTTT. This chain links TRBV5-6 with TRBJ1-5; D might be TRBD1 (6 bases). There are 15 residues in the CDR3. Trimming removed 0 bases at V and 2 bases at J, with 9 bases between. Germline V lookup: CDR1 SGHDT, CDR2 YYEEEE.